The rows below give T cell receptor beta chains drawn from one sample of a study of shared clonotypes between healthy human individuals. Assay: immunoSEQ multiplex PCR; the TCRdb copy retains only in-frame clones and omits some. Here the sample spans about 1,800,000 clones, about 95% being singletons. Sequences were obtained from naive CD8+ T cells sorted from blood. The receptors derive from a man aged 18 to 29 in good health. The CDR3 runs from the conserved cysteine through the conserved F or W. The D gene is left open where the match is weak. Clone sizes are given selectively: once, few, many, or a class where the clone is expanded.

clone size: -
V gene: TRBV27
J gene: TRBJ2-7
D gene: -
CDR3 DNA: TGTGCCAGCAGTCTATCTCCCGGGACAAATGCCTACGAGCAGTACTTC
CDR3 protein: CASSLSPGTNAYEQYF

clone size: -
V gene: TRBV9
J gene: TRBJ1-1
D gene: TRBD1
CDR3 DNA: TGTGCCAGCAGCCCCGAGGGGGCGTCCGGCACTGAAGCTTTCTTT
CDR3 protein: CASSPEGASGTEAFF

clone size: once
V gene: TRBV28
J gene: TRBJ2-7
D gene: TRBD2
CDR3 DNA: TGTGCCAGCAATCAGGGGACTAGACCCTACGAGCAGTACTTC
CDR3 protein: CASNQGTRPYEQYF

clone size: -
V gene: TRBV9
J gene: TRBJ2-1
D gene: TRBD2
CDR3 DNA: TGTGCCAGCAGCGTAAGGACTAGCGGGGGGCCCCCCTACAATGAGCAGTTCTTC
CDR3 protein: CASSVRTSGGPPYNEQFF

clone size: -
V gene: TRBV14
J gene: TRBJ2-7
D gene: TRBD2
CDR3 DNA: TGTGCCAGCAGTCCAGGGGGGACTAGCATTTACGAGCAGTACTTC
CDR3 protein: CASSPGGTSIYEQYF

clone size: -
V gene: TRBV4-3
J gene: TRBJ1-1
D gene: -
CDR3 DNA: TGCGCCAGCAGCCAAGATCCGGGGTCGTCGACTGAAGCTTTCTTT
CDR3 protein: CASSQDPGSSTEAFF

clone size: -
V gene: TRBV9
J gene: TRBJ2-7
D gene: -
CDR3 DNA: TGTGCCAGCAGCGCCTCCCCCGGTCTCTCCTACGAGCAGTACTTC
CDR3 protein: CASSASPGLSYEQYF

clone size: -
V gene: TRBV5-1
J gene: TRBJ2-1
D gene: TRBD2
CDR3 DNA: TGCGCCAGCAGCTTGGGGACTAGTGGAAATGAGCAGTTCTTC
CDR3 protein: CASSLGTSGNEQFF

clone size: -
V gene: TRBV25-1
J gene: TRBJ2-7
D gene: TRBD2
CDR3 DNA: TGTGCCAGCAGTGAATTAAGAACTAGCGGGGGGTCCGAGCAGTACTTC
CDR3 protein: CASSELRTSGGSEQYF

clone size: -
V gene: TRBV5-4
J gene: TRBJ1-2
D gene: -
CDR3 DNA: TGTGCCAGCAGGGGGCCATCCAACAACTATGGCTACACCTTC
CDR3 protein: CASRGPSNNYGYTF

clone size: -
V gene: TRBV7-9
J gene: TRBJ2-2
D gene: TRBD1
CDR3 DNA: TGTGCCAGCTTAGAACGACAGGGACACACCGGGGAGCTGTTTTTT
CDR3 protein: CASLERQGHTGELFF

clone size: -
V gene: TRBV5-4
J gene: TRBJ2-7
D gene: -
CDR3 DNA: TGTGCCAGCAGTTTGACCGGCACCTACGAGCAGTACTTC
CDR3 protein: CASSLTGTYEQYF

clone size: -
V gene: TRBV7-9
J gene: TRBJ2-7
D gene: -
CDR3 DNA: TGTGCCAGCGAGGGGCTCAACGAGCAGTACTTC
CDR3 protein: CASEGLNEQYF

clone size: once
V gene: TRBV4-1
J gene: TRBJ1-1
D gene: -
CDR3 DNA: TGCGCCAGCAGCCAAGCGGACCCAAGGGCTGAAGCTTTCTTT
CDR3 protein: CASSQADPRAEAFF

clone size: -
V gene: TRBV5-6
J gene: TRBJ2-3
D gene: TRBD2
CDR3 DNA: TGTGCCAGCAGCTTGTGGACGGGAGGGAACGGGGATACGCAGTATTTT
CDR3 protein: CASSLWTGGNGDTQYF

clone size: -
V gene: TRBV15
J gene: TRBJ1-4
D gene: -
CDR3 DNA: TGTGCCACCAGCCGAGAGGGCGTGCTAACTAATGAAAAACTGTTTTTT
CDR3 protein: CATSREGVLTNEKLFF

clone size: -
V gene: TRBV19
J gene: TRBJ1-6
D gene: -
CDR3 DNA: TGTGCCAGTAGTTTCCGGGACCTAAATTCACCCCTCCACTTT
CDR3 protein: CASSFRDLNSPLHF

clone size: -
V gene: TRBV27
J gene: TRBJ2-2
D gene: -
CDR3 DNA: TGTGCCAGCAGACAACAGGGGGGGACCGGGGAGCTGTTTTTT
CDR3 protein: CASRQQGGTGELFF

clone size: once
V gene: TRBV2
J gene: TRBJ1-5
D gene: TRBD1
CDR3 DNA: TGTGCCAGCAGCTCGGACAGGGAGGACCTTGGCCAGCCCCAGCATTTT
CDR3 protein: CASSSDREDLGQPQHF

clone size: once
V gene: TRBV11-2
J gene: TRBJ2-7
D gene: -
CDR3 DNA: TGTGCCAGCAGCCATCCTGAGGGCGAGCAGTACTTC
CDR3 protein: CASSHPEGEQYF

clone size: once
V gene: TRBV29-1
J gene: TRBJ1-1
D gene: TRBD1
CDR3 DNA: TGCAGCGTTGATGACAGGGAACCGGCCCAGCGGAGCACTGAAGCTTTCTTT
CDR3 protein: CSVDDREPAQRSTEAFF

clone size: -
V gene: TRBV13
J gene: TRBJ2-7
D gene: -
CDR3 DNA: TGTGCCAGCAGCTTAGAGGGGAAACTCTACGAGCAGTACTTC
CDR3 protein: CASSLEGKLYEQYF

clone size: -
V gene: TRBV27
J gene: TRBJ2-7
D gene: -
CDR3 DNA: TGTGCCAGCAGTTTATCCGGGGCATCCGCTACGGGGCAGTACTTC
CDR3 protein: CASSLSGASATGQYF

clone size: -
V gene: TRBV5-4
J gene: TRBJ2-7
D gene: -
CDR3 DNA: TGTGCCAGCAGCCCCGAAGGGTTGAAAAACTACGAGCAGTACTTC
CDR3 protein: CASSPEGLKNYEQYF

clone size: few
V gene: TRBV4-1
J gene: TRBJ1-6
D gene: -
CDR3 DNA: TGCGCCAGCAGCCAAGCACTGGGGTATTATAATTCACCCCTCCACTTT
CDR3 protein: CASSQALGYYNSPLHF

clone size: -
V gene: TRBV5-6
J gene: TRBJ2-7
D gene: -
CDR3 DNA: TGTGCCAGCAGCTGGAGAGTATTGGACTACGAGCAGTACTTC
CDR3 protein: CASSWRVLDYEQYF

clone size: once
V gene: TRBV13
J gene: TRBJ1-2
D gene: -
CDR3 DNA: TGTGCCAGCAGCCTTGGGGGGTATGACTATGGCTACACCTTC
CDR3 protein: CASSLGGYDYGYTF